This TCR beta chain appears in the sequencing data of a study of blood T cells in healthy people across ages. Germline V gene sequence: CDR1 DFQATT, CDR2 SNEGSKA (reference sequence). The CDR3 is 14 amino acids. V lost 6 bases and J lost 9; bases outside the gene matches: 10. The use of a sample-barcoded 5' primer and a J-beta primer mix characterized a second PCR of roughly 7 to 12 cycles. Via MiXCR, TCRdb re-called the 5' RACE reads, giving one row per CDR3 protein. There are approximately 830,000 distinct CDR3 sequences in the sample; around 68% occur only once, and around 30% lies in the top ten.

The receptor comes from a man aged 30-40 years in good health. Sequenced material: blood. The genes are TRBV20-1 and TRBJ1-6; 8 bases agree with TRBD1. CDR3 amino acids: CSAPETGVRSPLHF. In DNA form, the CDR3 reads TGCAGTGCGCCTGAGACAGGGGTCCGTTCACCCCTCCACTTT.